A single sample gave rise to the 23 T cell receptor beta chains below, sequenced in a study of OX40 agonist ivuxolimab in advanced cancers. Here immunoSEQ multiplex PCR was the method, and the copy in TCRdb shows in-frame clones only, minus some. Among fewer than 90,000 clones listed, around 87% were seen once. Sample: CD4+ or CD8+ T cells sorted from blood, taken in a trial of the OX40 agonist ivuxolimab. Receptors originate from an adult with an advanced solid tumor such as melanoma, head and neck, liver or kidney cancer.

This clone was found a few times. The chain joins TRBV7-2 to TRBJ2-7; D remains ambiguous. V gave up 4 bases and J gave up 7 bases, with 14 bases separating them. The CDR3 covers 13 residues. Germline CDR1 and CDR2: SGHTA and FQGNSA. In DNA form, the CDR3 reads TGTGCCAGCAGCTCACCCTCGTTCCTGGAGCAGTACTTC. The encoded protein is CASSSPSFLEQYF.

The V and J genes are TRBV5-1 and TRBJ2-7; TRBD2 matches 10 bases. J lost 3 bases, V lost 0 bases, and 3 bases had no gene match. This CDR3 is built from 15 residues. Germline V gene sequence: CDR1 SGHRS, CDR2 YFSETQ. The CDR3 nucleotides read TGCGCCAGCAGCTTGGTAGCGGGGGGCCACTACGAGCAGTACGTC. Residues: CASSLVAGGHYEQYV.

The chain carries TRBV28 and TRBJ1-4; possibly TRBD1 for D (5 bases). Germline V gives CDR1 MDHEN, CDR2 SYDVKM. V shed 4 bases and J shed 5 bases, with 11 bases lying between them. This CDR3 spans 14 amino acids. The CDR3 loop is CASSWRQGNEKLFF. The CDR3 bases are TGTGCCAGCAGTTGGCGCCAGGGCAATGAAAAACTGTTTTTT.

Here the CDR3 reads CASSLGGQGARNEQFF. The CDR3 DNA reads TGTGCCAGCAGCTTGGGGGGACAGGGGGCGCGGAATGAGCAGTTCTTC. This chain connects TRBV5-4 to TRBJ2-1; TRBD1 matches at 12 bases. V shed 0 bases and J 7 bases; nucleotides not matched to a gene: 5. From germline, CDR1 is SGHNT and CDR2 YYREEE (reference sequence). CDR3 length equals 16 residues.

This clone was detected only once. The chain couples TRBV19 to TRBJ2-3, with a tentative D call TRBD2 (5 bases). The CDR3 is 12 amino acids. Looked up from germline, CDR1 is LNHDA and CDR2 is SQIVND (reference sequence). Trimming stripped 4 bases from V and 5 bases from J, with 7 bases between. CDR3 in amino acids: CASSSRGDTQYF. The CDR3 DNA reads TGTGCCAGTAGTAGCCGGGGAGATACGCAGTATTTT.

The chain carries TRBV30 and TRBJ1-2; D is possibly TRBD1 (5 bases). From germline, CDR1 is GTSNPN and CDR2 SVGIG (reference sequence). The V gene lost 4 bases and the J gene lost 5 bases, with 23 bases spanning the gap. The CDR3 has 16 residues. CDR3 sequence reads: CAWNPFSGRKGYGYTF. The DNA for the CDR3 is TGTGCCTGGAACCCATTTTCCGGGAGAAAGGGGTATGGCTACACCTTC.

This clone came up once. The V gene is TRBV10-3, the J gene TRBJ1-5; no definite D call. Germline CDR1 is ENHRY and CDR2 is SYGVKD. The CDR3 totals 14 residues. Between the trimmed V and J ends, which lost 6 bases and 3 bases, there was a span of 12 bases. CDR3 in amino acids: CAIRHEGSNQPQHF. Written as DNA, the CDR3 is TGTGCCATCAGACATGAGGGTTCCAATCAGCCCCAGCATTTT.

The gene calls are TRBV5-1 and TRBJ1-1; D unclear. The CDR3 spans 13 residues. The ends were cut back, 4 bases at V and 3 bases at J, with 10 bases in the middle. Germline assignment: CDR1 SGHRS and CDR2 YFSETQ. CDR3 region: CASSPLGDTEAFF. The CDR3 coding sequence is TGCGCCAGCAGCCCCCTCGGGGACACTGAAGCTTTCTTT.

This sequence joins TRBV5-1 and TRBJ2-6, with no clear D. Germline assignment: CDR1 SGHRS and CDR2 YFSETQ. This CDR3 has 16 residues. Trimming took off 1 base at V and 0 bases at J, with 8 bases between the two ends. The CDR3 DNA reads TGCGCCAGCAGCTTGTTTCCGGGCTCTGGGGCCAACGTCCTGACTTTC. Translated: CASSLFPGSGANVLTF.

CDR3 bases: TGTGCCAGTAGTAACACAGGGACAGATACGCAGTATTTT. This encodes CASSNTGTDTQYF. The chain couples TRBV19 to TRBJ2-3; TRBD1 is a possible D gene (6 bases). V lost 4 bases and J lost 3, with 8 bases in between. CDR3 size: 13 residues. Germline V gene data show CDR1 as LNHDA and CDR2 as SQIVND (reference sequence).

The chain links TRBV30 to TRBJ2-1, with D tentatively TRBD1 (7 bases). This CDR3 has 14 amino acids. Germline lookup yields CDR1 GTSNPN and CDR2 SVGIG (reference sequence). V shed 2 bases and J shed 4 bases, with 12 bases lying between them. CDR3 bases: TGTGCCTGGAGTTTCCAGGGGGGTTACAATGAGCAGTTCTTC. Its protein product is CAWSFQGGYNEQFF.

V is TRBV5-1 and J is TRBJ2-3; 8 positions agree with TRBD2. The CDR3 runs 15 residues. The J segment lost 4 bases and the V segment lost 4 bases, leaving 8 bases of the junction unmatched. Germline-derived CDR1 and CDR2 are SGHRS and YFSETQ. This CDR3 reads CASSPVAGSADTQYF. The CDR3 DNA reads as TGCGCCAGCAGCCCTGTAGCGGGGTCGGCAGATACGCAGTATTTT.

This clone was detected only a few times. The chain uses TRBV7-2 and TRBJ1-6; TRBD1 agrees at 8 bases. Germline CDR1 SGHTA, CDR2 FQGNSA. Trimming at V came to 5 bases and at J to 7 bases, leaving 10 bases not matched to a gene. This CDR3 has 16 amino acids. The CDR3 DNA reads TGTGCCAGCAGCCAGCTCGGGCAGGGGGCGAATTCACCCCTCCACTTT. Protein product: CASSQLGQGANSPLHF.

This chain connects TRBV10-3 to TRBJ2-2; 11 bases line up with TRBD1. Per germline, CDR1 ENHRY and CDR2 SYGVKD. V lost 7 bases, J lost 1 base, and 5 bases stayed unmatched. The CDR3 covers 16 residues. DNA of the CDR3: TGTGCCATCAAAAAGGGGACAGGGGGGAACACCGGGGAGCTGTTTTTT. The encoded protein is CAIKKGTGGNTGELFF.

With regard to this clone: This sample also contains other DNA sequences that code for the same CDR3. The V gene is TRBV11-3, the J gene TRBJ2-2; TRBD2 matches at 11 bases. The CDR3 spans 16 residues. Germline CDR1 and CDR2: SGHNT and YENEEA. With 5 bases clipped from V and 7 bases from J, the junction kept 9 bases outside the gene matches. The CDR3 DNA follows: TGTGCCAGCAGCCTAGCCTACGGGACTAGCGGCGGGGAGCTGTTTTTT. It codes for CASSLAYGTSGGELFF.

This chain links TRBV15 with TRBJ1-1; unclear D gene. V lost 4 bases and J lost 7, with 19 bases in between. CDR1 is LNHNV, CDR2 YYDKDF, per germline (reference sequence). This CDR3 comprises 15 residues. The DNA of the CDR3 is TGTGCCACCAGCATGCCGGGCCTCCAGGCGGGTGAAGCTTTCTTT. This codes for CATSMPGLQAGEAFF.

This chain uses TRBV30 with TRBJ1-6; 9 bases are a match to TRBD1. Germline assignment: CDR1 GTSNPN and CDR2 SVGIG (reference sequence). The CDR3 runs 14 residues. J lost 8 bases, V lost 3 bases, and 5 bases had no gene match. CDR3 residues: CAWSPDRGYSPLHF. As DNA, the CDR3 is TGTGCCTGGAGCCCGGACAGGGGTTATTCACCCCTCCACTTT.

The V call is TRBV10-3, the J call TRBJ1-5; TRBD1 aligns across 8 bases. There are 14 residues in the CDR3. Germline lookup yields CDR1 ENHRY and CDR2 SYGVKD. The J segment lost 3 bases and the V segment lost 10 bases, leaving 8 bases of the junction unmatched. CDR3 sequence reads: CATGGTGLNQPQHF. The DNA for the CDR3 is TGTGCCACCGGGGGGACAGGCCTCAATCAGCCCCAGCATTTT.

This sequence joins TRBV18 and TRBJ1-1, with TRBD1 matching 11 bases. V gave up 3 bases and J gave up 5 bases; unmatched junction bases: 8. Germline CDR1 reads KGHSH; CDR2 reads LQKENI. The CDR3 totals 16 residues. CDR3 DNA sequence: TGTGCCAGCTCACCCTGGACAGGGGGCGCCGGGACTGAAGCTTTCTTT. It translates to CASSPWTGGAGTEAFF.

This clone is a singleton in its sample. This sequence joins TRBV5-8 and TRBJ2-5, with D possibly called TRBD1 or TRBD2 (5 bases each). The CDR3 has 16 amino acids. V gave up 0 bases and J gave up 3 bases, with 15 bases separating them. Germline V CDR1 and CDR2: SGHTS, YDEGEE. Here the CDR3 reads CASSLGGSPRKETQYF. The CDR3 region has the DNA TGTGCCAGCAGCTTGGGGGGGTCCCCTCGCAAAGAGACCCAGTACTTC.

The CDR3 loop reads CASSRRGRGTDTQYF. For the CDR3, the DNA is TGTGCCAGCAGCCGAAGGGGGCGCGGGACAGATACGCAGTATTTT. The chain combines TRBV6-5 with TRBJ2-3, with 7 bases matching TRBD1. The germline V gene encodes CDR1 MNHEY and CDR2 SVGAGI. The trim removed 6 bases at V and 3 bases at J, leaving 9 bases unmatched. This CDR3 spans 15 amino acids.

The chain has TRBV10-3 and TRBJ1-2; 9 bases agree with TRBD1. V dropped 3 bases and J dropped 2; count of bases not matched to a gene: 4. Germline V gives CDR1 ENHRY, CDR2 SYGVKD. CDR3 length: 15 amino acids. The CDR3 sequence is CAISDSGTGNYGYTF. CDR3 coding DNA: TGTGCCATCAGTGACTCCGGGACAGGGAACTATGGCTACACCTTC.

This clone occurred once. The chain links TRBV6-5 to TRBJ1-6, with D unclear. V shed 3 bases and J shed 9 bases, with 12 bases lying between them. CDR1 is MNHEY and CDR2 is SVGAGI in the germline V gene. This CDR3 spans 14 amino acids. CDR3 region: CASSYDHGFSPLHF. The CDR3 DNA reads TGTGCCAGCAGTTATGACCATGGGTTTTCACCCCTCCACTTT.